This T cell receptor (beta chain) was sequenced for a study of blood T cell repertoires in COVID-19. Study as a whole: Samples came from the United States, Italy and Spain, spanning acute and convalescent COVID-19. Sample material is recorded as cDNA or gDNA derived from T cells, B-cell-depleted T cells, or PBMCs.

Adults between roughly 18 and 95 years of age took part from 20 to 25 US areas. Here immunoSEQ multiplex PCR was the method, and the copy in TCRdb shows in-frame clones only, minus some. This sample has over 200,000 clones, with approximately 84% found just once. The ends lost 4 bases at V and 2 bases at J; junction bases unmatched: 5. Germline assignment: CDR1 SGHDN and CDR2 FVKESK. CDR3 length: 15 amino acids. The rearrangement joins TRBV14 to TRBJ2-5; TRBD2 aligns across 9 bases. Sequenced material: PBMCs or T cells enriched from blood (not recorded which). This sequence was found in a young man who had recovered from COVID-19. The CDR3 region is CASSLSSGRQETQYF. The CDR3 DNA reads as TGTGCCAGCAGCCTGAGTAGCGGGAGACAAGAGACCCAGTACTTC.